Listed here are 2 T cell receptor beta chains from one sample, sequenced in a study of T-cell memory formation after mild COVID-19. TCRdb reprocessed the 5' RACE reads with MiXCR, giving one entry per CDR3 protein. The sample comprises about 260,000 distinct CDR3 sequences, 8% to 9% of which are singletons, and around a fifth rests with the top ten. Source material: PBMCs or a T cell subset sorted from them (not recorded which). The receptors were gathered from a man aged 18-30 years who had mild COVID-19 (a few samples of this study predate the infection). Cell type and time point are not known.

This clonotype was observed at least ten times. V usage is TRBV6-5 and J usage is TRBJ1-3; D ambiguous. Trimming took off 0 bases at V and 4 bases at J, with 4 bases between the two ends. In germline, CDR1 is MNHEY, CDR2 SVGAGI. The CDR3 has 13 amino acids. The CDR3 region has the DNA TGTGCCAGCAGTTACTCCAGGGGAAACACCATATATTTT. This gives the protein CASSYSRGNTIYF.

This CDR3 reads CASSPAGVISGANVLTF. In nucleotides, the CDR3 is TGCGCCAGCAGCCCGGCGGGGGTAATTTCTGGGGCCAACGTCCTGACTTTC. The genes are TRBV5-1 and TRBJ2-6, with 7 bases lining up with TRBD2. The CDR3 runs 17 residues. V lost 4 bases and J lost 1; bases outside the gene matches: 8. The germline CDR1 and CDR2 sequences are SGHRS and YFSETQ.